The rows below give T cell receptor beta chains drawn from one sample of a study of blood T cell repertoires in COVID-19. Data came from immunoSEQ multiplex PCR; TCRdb stores just in-frame clones and leaves some out. The table records 150,000 to 200,000 clones, approximately 86% of them present only once. The sample taken for sequencing was peripheral blood. Receptor source: a man in his 70s with acute or convalescent COVID-19. CDR3s include the opening cysteine and the closing phenylalanine or tryptophan. Each record gives: V gene, D gene, J gene, CDR3 length, CDR3 DNA, CDR3 protein. A D gene is named only where the DNA matches it firmly.

TRBV6-6	-	TRBJ2-1	15	TGTGCCAGCAGTGACGGTTTGGGCAGTTACAATGAGCAGTTCTTC	CASSDGLGSYNEQFF
TRBV5-6	TRBD1	TRBJ1-1	13	TGTGCCAGCAGCTCTACAGGGGAGACTGAAGCTTTCTTT	CASSSTGETEAFF
TRBV28	TRBD2	TRBJ2-1	13	TGTGCCAGCATTCGTAGCGGGGGCGATGAGCAGTTCTTC	CASIRSGGDEQFF
TRBV28	-	TRBJ1-5	15	TGTGCCAGCAGACGGCGGGGGGCGGGCAATCAGCCCCAGCATTTT	CASRRRGAGNQPQHF
TRBV6-5	-	TRBJ1-2	13	TGTGCCAGCAGTAATACAGGCGTCGGAGGCTACACCTTC	CASSNTGVGGYTF
TRBV5-1	TRBD2	TRBJ2-2	15	TGCGCCAGCAGCTTGAGCGGGAGCTACACCGGGGAGCTGTTTTTT	CASSLSGSYTGELFF
TRBV28	-	TRBJ1-1	14	TGTGCCAGCAGTTTGGAACAGGTTAACACTGAAGCTTTCTTT	CASSLEQVNTEAFF
TRBV2	TRBD2	TRBJ2-3	15	TGTGCCAGCAGCGGACAGACTAGCGGCACAGATACGCAGTATTTT	CASSGQTSGTDTQYF
TRBV2	-	TRBJ1-1	13	TGTGCCAGCAGGGCGGACAGTTTTACTGAAGCTTTCTTT	CASRADSFTEAFF
TRBV4-1	TRBD1	TRBJ2-5	16	TGCGCCAGCAGCCAAGATATTCAGGGGGCGAAGGAGACCCAGTACTTC	CASSQDIQGAKETQYF
TRBV5-1	TRBD2	TRBJ2-3	16	TGCGCCAGCAGCATTGGACTAGCGAGAGATGTGCTCACGCAGTATTTT	CASSIGLARDVLTQYF